The 23 T cell receptor beta chains given below trace back to one sample, sequenced in a study of neurological immune-mediated disorders. Each CDR3 protein gets one entry after TCRdb re-called the 5' RACE reads with MiXCR. The sample records around 19,000 distinct CDR3 sequences, roughly a tenth being singletons. Source material: CD8+ T cells from blood. These receptors all come from a woman aged 45 to 65 in good health.

This clonotype has a count of ten or more. V usage is TRBV27 and J usage is TRBJ2-1, with D perhaps TRBD2 (5 bases). The V gene's germline CDR1 is MNHEY and CDR2 SMNVEV (reference sequence). This CDR3 has 16 residues. Trimming cost V 7 bases and J 5 bases, with 21 bases left between them. CDR3 bases: TGTGCCAGCACTAGCTGGGGAGCCACGCCTGACAATGAGCAGTTCTTC. Translation: CASTSWGATPDNEQFF.

By its share, this clonotype is hyperexpanded. The chain couples TRBV4-3 to TRBJ1-1, with 7 bases that match TRBD1. The CDR3 is 16 amino acids. Germline V lookup: CDR1 LGHNA, CDR2 YSLEER. J gave up 1 base and V 0 bases, and 5 bases lay outside the gene matches. CDR3 protein: CASSQEGGYTNTEAFF. DNA for the CDR3: TGCGCCAGCAGCCAAGAAGGGGGCTACACGAACACTGAAGCTTTCTTT.

This clonotype was counted many times. The J gene is TRBJ2-2, the V gene TRBV7-6; 8 bases line up with TRBD2. The germline gives CDR1 SGHVS, CDR2 FNYEAQ. The CDR3 loop spans 13 amino acids. With V trimmed by 5 bases and J by 7 bases, 3 bases remained unmatched. In nucleotides, the CDR3 is TGTGCCAGCAGCGAACTAGCGGTCGGGGAGCTGTTTTTT. Translated: CASSELAVGELFF.

This clonotype was detected a few times. The V and J genes are TRBV15 and TRBJ1-1, with 7 bases lining up with TRBD1. CDR3 length: 15 amino acids. Germline values: CDR1 LNHNV, CDR2 YYDKDF (reference sequence). The ends lost 3 bases at V and 3 bases at J; junction bases unmatched: 7. The CDR3 sequence: CATSRYRGKDTEAFF. In DNA, the CDR3 is TGTGCCACCAGCAGGTACAGGGGAAAGGACACTGAAGCTTTCTTT.

This clonotype was seen many times. This rearrangement joins TRBV12-3 or TRBV12-4 to TRBJ1-6; D gene unclear. The CDR3 sequence is 16 residues long. Trimming pared 5 bases from V and 5 bases from J, leaving 16 bases between. CDR3 DNA sequence: TGTGCCAGCAGTCCCCGGGTGGGTTTCAATAATTCACCCCTCCACTTT. It yields the protein CASSPRVGFNNSPLHF.

This clonotype was seen at least ten times. The gene calls are TRBV28 and TRBJ2-7; D unresolved. The germline gives CDR1 MDHEN, CDR2 SYDVKM. The V end was cut by 8 bases, the J end by 2 bases, with 10 bases between. There are 12 residues in the CDR3. CDR3 DNA: TGTGCCAGCTCGAAACTGCCCTACGAGCAGTACTTC. This translates into CASSKLPYEQYF. Variable domain in full (rest from reference TRBV28 and TRBJ2-7): DVKVTQSSRYLVKRTGEKVFLECVQDMDHENMFWYRQDPGLGLRLIYFSYDVKMKEKGDIPEGYSVSREKKERFSLILESASTNQTSMYLCASSKLPYEQYFGPGTRLTVT.

The table lists this clonotype with many counts. The chain uses TRBV5-1 and TRBJ1-1; 7 bases are shared with TRBD1. CDR1 and CDR2 (germline): SGHRS, YFSETQ. Trimming took 2 bases from V and 6 from J; bases not matched to a gene: 7. The CDR3 runs to 14 residues. CDR3 in DNA: TGCGCCAGCAGCTTATCGTTTGGACAGGCTGAAGCTTTCTTT. Its translation: CASSLSFGQAEAFF.

At least ten counts were recorded for this clonotype. V and J are TRBV20-1 and TRBJ2-7; TRBD2 might be the D (6 bases). Trimming left V 5 bases short and J 6 bases short, with 11 bases between. Germline CDR1 and CDR2: DFQATT and SNEGSKA (reference sequence). The CDR3 consists of 11 residues. CDR3 nucleotides: TGCAGTGCTCCCGTCGGGAGCGAGCAGTACTTC. It codes for CSAPVGSEQYF.

Points on this clonotype: The CDR3 end shows no conserved phenylalanine or tryptophan, and so a read error is likely. The DNA is omitted, as the CDR3 cannot be located on it reliably, and the CDR3 follows TCRdb's listing. The chain has TRBV27 and TRBJ2-3; no DNA check was done on the table's D call, TRBD2. Germline assignment: CDR1 MNHEY and CDR2 SMNVEV (reference sequence). Inclusive of both ends, the CDR3 amounts to 18 amino acids. CDR3 protein: CASSLSTSTLDYEQYFGP.

This clonotype was seen many times. This sequence joins TRBV29-1 and TRBJ2-7; D is undetermined. V shed 4 bases and J shed 5 bases, with 18 bases lying between them. The CDR3 has 14 residues. Germline lookup yields CDR1 SQVTM and CDR2 ANQGSEA. For the CDR3, the DNA is TGCAGCGTTGGGCCCGGCACCCGGTTGAACGAGCAGTACTTC. This codes for CSVGPGTRLNEQYF.

V gene TRBV7-6 combines with J gene TRBJ2-1; 14 bases map to TRBD2. This CDR3 region has 17 residues. With V trimmed by 5 bases and J by 3 bases, 6 bases remained unmatched. CDR1 is SGHVS and CDR2 is FNYEAQ in the germline V gene. This chain's CDR3 is CASSETSGGAGYNEQFF. In nucleotides, the CDR3 is TGTGCCAGCAGCGAGACTAGCGGGGGGGCCGGCTACAATGAGCAGTTCTTC. Full variable domain (rest looked up from reference TRBV7-6 and TRBJ2-1): GAGVSQSPRYKVTKRGQDVALRCDPISGHVSLYWYRQALGQGPEFLTYFNYEAQQDKSGLPNDRFSAERPEGSISTLTIQRTEQRDSAMYRCASSETSGGAGYNEQFFGPGTRLTVL.

This clonotype was detected ten times or more. The chain has TRBV29-1 and TRBJ2-1; D unclear. The CDR3 is 15 residues long. From germline, CDR1 is SQVTM and CDR2 ANQGSEA. Between the trimmed V and J ends, which lost 7 bases and 9 bases, there was a span of 25 bases. The chain's CDR3 is CSAKYPTDVVSEQFF. CDR3 coding DNA: TGCAGCGCTAAATACCCCACGGACGTTGTGAGTGAGCAGTTCTTC.

This clonotype was seen ten or more times. The chain carries TRBV9 and TRBJ2-5, with D maybe TRBD2 (5 bases). Germline loops: CDR1 SGDLS, CDR2 YYNGEE. V was cut by 3 bases and J by 1 base, with 16 bases left in between. The CDR3 extends over 16 amino acids. The CDR3 reads CASSALGRGPQETQYF. The DNA of the CDR3 is TGTGCCAGCAGCGCCTTGGGCCGAGGGCCCCAAGAGACCCAGTACTTC.

This clonotype was detected many times. The chain couples TRBV19 to TRBJ2-1, with 7 bases fitting TRBD2. From germline, CDR1 is LNHDA and CDR2 SQIVND (reference sequence). The V segment lost 6 bases and the J segment 4 bases; nucleotides outside the gene matches: 9. CDR3 length: 15 residues. The CDR3 DNA reads TGTGCCAGTAGCCTAGCGGATGGTTCGTACAATGAGCAGTTCTTC. As protein: CASSLADGSYNEQFF.

This clonotype was found many times. V usage is TRBV29-1 and J usage is TRBJ2-1, with 9 positions matching TRBD2. CDR1 and CDR2 (germline): SQVTM, ANQGSEA. The length of the CDR3 is 15 residues. Trimming at V came to 4 bases and at J to 8 bases, leaving 12 bases not matched to a gene. As DNA, the CDR3 is TGCAGCGTTGTGGGCCTAGCGGGATTCTTGTATGAGCAGTTCTTC. Its translation is CSVVGLAGFLYEQFF.

The genes are TRBV29-1 and TRBJ2-3; either TRBD1 or TRBD2 may fit D (6 bases each). The CDR3 runs to 13 residues. V was trimmed by 1 base and J by 5 bases, leaving 10 bases between them. Per the germline V gene, CDR1 is SQVTM and CDR2 is ANQGSEA. The CDR3 coding sequence is TGCAGCGTTGAAGGGGGGGCGAGAGATACGCAGTATTTT. It codes for CSVEGGARDTQYF.

Ten or more counts support this clonotype. Here the CDR3 reads CSARDLEGGVYGYTF. The CDR3, as DNA: TGCAGTGCTAGAGATTTAGAAGGGGGGGTTTATGGCTACACCTTC. The chain carries TRBV20-1 and TRBJ1-2; D is possibly TRBD1 (6 bases). Germline CDR1 DFQATT, CDR2 SNEGSKA (reference sequence). The CDR3 runs 15 residues. V was cut by 0 bases and J by 5 bases, with 16 bases left in between.

At least ten counts were recorded for this clonotype. As DNA, the CDR3 is TGTGCCAGCAGCCATAGACAGAAGAGCTCTGGAAACACCATATATTTT. Amino acid sequence: CASSHRQKSSGNTIYF. V gene TRBV3-1 combines with J gene TRBJ1-3; weak D call: TRBD1 (5 bases). Trimming took off 3 bases at V and 0 bases at J, with 12 bases between the two ends. This CDR3 contains 16 residues. Germline V gene data show CDR1 as LGHDT and CDR2 as YNNKEL (reference sequence).

The chain is built from TRBV30 and TRBJ2-1; 12 bases align to TRBD2. The CDR3 is made up of 15 amino acids. Germline CDR1 and CDR2: GTSNPN and SVGIG (reference sequence). J was trimmed by 5 bases and V by 4 bases; bases with no gene match: 6. The CDR3 region is CAWKQGLAGHNEQFF. Here the CDR3 DNA reads TGTGCCTGGAAGCAGGGACTAGCGGGCCACAATGAGCAGTTCTTC.

About this clonotype itself: At one end the junction does not follow the germline gene, possibly because of a read error. This chain uses TRBV15 with TRBJ1-1; tentative D call: TRBD1 (5 bases). The CDR3 runs 13 residues. Germline values: CDR1 LNHNV, CDR2 YYDKDF (reference sequence). CDR3 sequence (DNA): TGTGCCACAAGCAGACAGACGAAAACTGAAGCTTTCTTT. It yields the protein CATSRQTKTEAFF.

This clonotype was observed many times. The genes are TRBV11-2 and TRBJ2-3, with TRBD2 identical over 7 bases. The CDR3 extends over 18 amino acids. Germline V CDR1 and CDR2: SGHAT, FQNNGV. Germline trimming cut 1 base from V and 9 bases from J; bases unmatched to any gene: 19. CDR3 protein: CASSLGPFAGVHRSTQYF. The CDR3 coding sequence is TGTGCCAGCAGCTTAGGGCCCTTCGCGGGAGTGCACAGGAGCACGCAGTATTTT. Based on the CDR3 plus reference TRBV11-2 and TRBJ2-3, the full variable domain is EAGVAQSPRYKIIEKRQSVAFWCNPISGHATLYWYQQILGQGPKLLIQFQNNGVVDDSQLPKDRFSAERLKGVDSTLKIQPAKLEDSAVYLCASSLGPFAGVHRSTQYFGPGTRLTVL.

At least ten counts were recorded for this clonotype. This chain connects TRBV7-2 to TRBJ2-1; 7 nucleotides match TRBD2. V lost 1 base and J lost 9; bases outside the gene matches: 9. The CDR3 runs to 15 residues. Germline CDR1 reads SGHTA; CDR2 reads FQGNSA. The CDR3 region is CASSLETVPGGEQFF. DNA of the CDR3: TGTGCCAGCAGCTTAGAAACGGTGCCGGGAGGTGAGCAGTTCTTC.

The table lists this clonotype with many counts. V usage is TRBV4-1 and J usage is TRBJ2-6; unclear D gene. This CDR3 has 14 residues. The V gene lost 4 bases and the J gene lost 3 bases, with 7 bases spanning the gap. Looked up from germline, CDR1 is MGHRA and CDR2 is YSYEKL. CDR3 region: CASSPSNGANVLTF. The CDR3 nucleotides read TGCGCCAGCAGCCCCTCTAATGGGGCCAACGTCCTGACTTTC.